The source of this T cell receptor beta chain is a study of blood T cell repertoires in COVID-19. In the study overall: Acute-phase and convalescent COVID-19 samples originated in the United States, Italy and Spain. The analysed material was cDNA or gDNA that came from T cells, B-cell-depleted T cells, or PBMCs.

Germline V gene sequence: CDR1 SGHNT, CDR2 YYREEE (reference sequence). The CDR3 has 13 amino acids. Trimming pared 1 base from V and 4 bases from J, leaving 8 bases between. Original methodology: Reference gene primer amplification in the assay estimated nucleated cell counts. This table comes from immunoSEQ multiplex PCR, and its TCRdb copy is limited to in-frame clones, with some not included. V, J and clone size reflect that table, while D and trimming were determined from the DNA. Among under 200,000 clones listed, roughly 85% were seen once. Sequencing was done on a sample of peripheral blood. The chain couples TRBV5-4 to TRBJ1-1; tentatively, D is TRBD1 (5 bases). The clonotype was recovered from a man in his sixties with active or convalescent COVID-19. The CDR3 loop reads CASSLYQGTEAFF. The CDR3 coding sequence is TGTGCCAGCAGCTTGTATCAGGGCACTGAAGCTTTCTTT.